This is a list of T cell receptor beta chains from one sample in a study of T cell responses to AZD1222 COVID-19 vaccine. TCRdb's table, derived via immunoSEQ multiplex PCR, lists solely in-frame clones and lacks some. The table lists about 100,000 clones, less than 90% of them singletons. This material consisted of peripheral blood, taken on day 0 of AZD1222 vaccination. These receptors came from an adult in good health. Each CDR3 is given without its conserved first and last residue. The order of the fields is J gene, D gene, V gene, CDR3 protein. A D gene is named only where the DNA matches it firmly.

TRBJ1-5	.	TRBV28	ASRRGDQPQH
TRBJ1-5	.	TRBV3-1/TRBV3-2	ASSPGGNQPQH
TRBJ1-2	.	TRBV24-1	ATSEPGVSGYT
TRBJ2-7	.	TRBV2	ASSAESGPRTQQY
TRBJ2-6	.	TRBV29-1	SVSRDTDSGANVLT
TRBJ1-3	TRBD1	TRBV7-2	ASSLVGGTGSGNTIY
TRBJ2-1	TRBD2	TRBV27	ASSSPGQGTSGRAHEQF
TRBJ2-4	.	TRBV28	ASSSLGTALRAKNIQY
TRBJ1-6	.	TRBV4-1	ASSQAATFYNSPLH
TRBJ2-7	.	TRBV28	ASSPPESEFYLRH
TRBJ1-2	TRBD1	TRBV28	ASSSGQGHGYT
TRBJ1-1	TRBD1	TRBV7-3	ASSSGGTGANTEAF
TRBJ1-2	.	TRBV28	ASSLWQGLGYT
TRBJ2-3	TRBD2	TRBV3-1/TRBV3-2	ASMGEAGSPDTQY
TRBJ2-2	.	TRBV4-3	ASSQVTDNTGELF
TRBJ1-4	TRBD1	TRBV12-5	ASGSDRGGEKLF
TRBJ1-2	.	TRBV3-1/TRBV3-2	ASSSPADGYT
TRBJ1-1	TRBD1	TRBV5-1	ASTPDREGNTEAF
TRBJ2-2	.	TRBV6-5	ASSYSYTPNTGELF
TRBJ2-7	.	TRBV4-1	ASSQGRPRRMGGADEQY
TRBJ1-1	.	TRBV7-2	ASSLAPDLNTEAF
TRBJ2-7	TRBD1	TRBV7-9	ASSQGQGIREQY
TRBJ1-1	TRBD1	TRBV5-1	ASSSLQGDTEAF
TRBJ2-1	TRBD2	TRBV4-3	ASSQDLYGAGAAYNEQF